Shown below are 26 T cell receptor beta chains from a single sample sequenced in a study of a mutant IDH1 vaccine in newly diagnosed glioma. No antigens are known for them. The repertoire was sequenced with immunoSEQ multiplex PCR; TCRdb's copy has only in-frame clones and lacks some. Seen here are around 44,000 clones, 65% to 80% observed once, and the top ten hold 6.5% to 7.5%. Time point noted: week 35, safety follow-up. Doses consisted of 300 ug of mutant IDH1 20-mer peptide each, paired with topical imiquimod. Sequencing used PBMCs, obtained from a glioma patient whose treatment included an IDH1 peptide vaccine. These receptors came from a man aged 35 to 55 with glioma.

Only one count was recorded for this clone. The rearrangement links TRBV2 to TRBJ1-1; D is unresolved. The germline V gene has CDR1 SNHLY and CDR2 FYNNEI. CDR3 length equals 13 residues. The V end lost 6 bases, the J end lost 0 bases, and 8 bases lay between the germline ends. The CDR3 is CASSPLMNTEAFF. CDR3 nucleotides: TGTGCCAGCAGCCCCCTTATGAACACTGAAGCTTTCTTT. The whole variable domain, remainder taken from reference TRBV2 and TRBJ1-1, is EPEVTQTPSHQVTQMGQEVILRCVPISNHLYFYWYRQILGQKVEFLVSFYNNEISEKSEIFDDQFSVERPDGSNFTLKIRSTKLEDSAMYFCASSPLMNTEAFFGQGTRLTVV.

The rearrangement links TRBV6-6 to TRBJ1-5; no clear D. The V and J ends lost 6 bases and 0 bases respectively, with 6 bases between them. There are 13 residues in the CDR3. CDR1 is MNHNY, CDR2 SVGAGI, per germline (reference sequence). Here the CDR3 DNA reads TGTGCCAGCAGCTTCTATAGCAATCAGCCCCAGCATTTT. Its translation: CASSFYSNQPQHF.

CDR3 amino acids: CASSRTGKETQYF. DNA of the CDR3: TGTGCCAGCAGCCGGACAGGGAAGGAGACCCAGTACTTC. This chain connects TRBV6-5 to TRBJ2-5; TRBD1 agrees at 8 bases. The CDR3 loop spans 13 amino acids. The V and J ends lost 6 bases and 5 bases, in that order; junction bases with no gene match: 5. Germline CDR1 reads MNHEY; CDR2 reads SVGAGI.

The rearrangement uses TRBV30 and TRBJ1-5; D uncertain. Germline V gene lookup returns CDR1 GTSNPN and CDR2 SVGIG (reference sequence). V lost 1 base and J 1 base, leaving 14 bases between the germline ends. The CDR3 covers 16 residues. The CDR3 reads CAWSGGGKGSNQPQHF. For the CDR3, the DNA is TGTGCCTGGAGTGGAGGAGGGAAAGGGAGCAATCAGCCCCAGCATTTT.

This chain uses TRBV5-4 with TRBJ2-7; 7 nucleotides agree with TRBD1. Germline V lookup: CDR1 SGHNT, CDR2 YYREEE (reference sequence). The trim removed 4 bases at V and 3 bases at J, leaving 10 bases unmatched. This CDR3 region has 15 residues. CDR3 protein: CASSAQLTGNYEQYF. The CDR3 DNA follows: TGTGCCAGCAGCGCCCAACTGACAGGGAACTACGAGCAGTACTTC.

The V call is TRBV6-1, the J call TRBJ2-7; D assignment may be TRBD1 or TRBD2 (5 bases each). Germline values: CDR1 MNHNS, CDR2 SASEGT. Trimming left V 1 base short and J 9 bases short, with 10 bases between. CDR3 length equals 12 residues. Here the CDR3 reads CASSEGDLGQYF. CDR3 sequence (DNA): TGTGCCAGCAGTGAAGGGGACCTGGGGCAGTACTTC.

The V call is TRBV7-9, the J call TRBJ2-2; TRBD1 might be the D (6 bases). Germline lookup yields CDR1 SEHNR and CDR2 FQNEAQ (reference sequence). V lost 5 bases, J lost 1 base, and 23 bases lay in between. The CDR3 loop spans 19 amino acids. The CDR3 here is CASSPGVEGTLLNTGELFF. Written as DNA, the CDR3 is TGTGCCAGCAGCCCTGGGGTAGAGGGGACATTATTGAACACCGGGGAGCTGTTTTTT. Full variable domain (rest looked up from reference TRBV7-9 and TRBJ2-2): DTGVSQNPRHKITKRGQNVTFRCDPISEHNRLYWYRQTLGQGPEFLTYFQNEAQLEKSRLLSDRFSAERPKGSFSTLEIQRTEQGDSAMYLCASSPGVEGTLLNTGELFFGEGSRLTVL.

The chain has TRBV5-1 and TRBJ1-1; no firm D call. This CDR3 has 14 amino acids. Trimming took off 0 bases at V and 6 bases at J, with 12 bases between the two ends. Germline V gene data show CDR1 as SGHRS and CDR2 as YFSETQ. The CDR3 DNA follows: TGCGCCAGCAGCTTGGAAGGGCAGTCAGCTGAAGCTTTCTTT. This gives the protein CASSLEGQSAEAFF.

This clone was found a few times. The V gene is TRBV11-3, the J gene TRBJ2-7, with D perhaps TRBD2 (6 bases). V was clipped by 5 bases and J by 0 bases, with 11 bases between them. The CDR3 consists of 14 residues. Germline V gene sequence: CDR1 SGHNT, CDR2 YENEEA. In DNA form, the CDR3 reads TGTGCCAGCAGCATCGGGGGAGACTCCTACGAGCAGTACTTC. Protein sequence: CASSIGGDSYEQYF.

This clone was seen only once. This rearrangement joins TRBV5-1 to TRBJ2-3; D ambiguous. In germline, CDR1 is SGHRS, CDR2 YFSETQ. CDR3 length: 15 amino acids. Trimming took 0 bases from V and 0 from J, leaving 8 bases between them. The CDR3 DNA is TGCGCCAGCAGCTTGGTTCAGTATAGCACAGATACGCAGTATTTT. This encodes CASSLVQYSTDTQYF.

This chain uses TRBV4-2 with TRBJ2-7; possible D gene TRBD2, 5 bases. V lost 5 bases to trimming and J lost 1 base, with 12 bases between them. CDR1 LGHNA and CDR2 YNFKEQ come from the germline V gene. The CDR3 consists of 14 residues. CDR3 in DNA: TGTGCCAGCAGCTCTGGCGGGCAATCCTACGAGCAGTACTTC. As protein: CASSSGGQSYEQYF.

This chain links TRBV6-5 with TRBJ1-5; D might be TRBD1 (5 bases). The germline CDR1 and CDR2 sequences are MNHEY and SVGAGI. Trimming cost V 6 bases and J 4 bases, with 13 bases left between them. This CDR3 is built from 14 residues. CDR3 DNA sequence: TGTGCCAGCAGGGCCCAAGGGACGAATCAGCCCCAGCATTTT. Protein sequence: CASRAQGTNQPQHF.

The CDR3 is CSASRDYGYTF. For the CDR3, the DNA is TGCAGTGCTAGTCGCGATTATGGCTACACCTTC. The genes are TRBV20-1 and TRBJ1-2, with no clear D. V lost 3 bases to trimming and J lost 5 bases, with 7 bases between them. The CDR3 spans 11 residues. Per germline, CDR1 DFQATT and CDR2 SNEGSKA (reference sequence).

The chain couples TRBV5-1 to TRBJ1-4; 10 bases agree with TRBD1. The CDR3 length is 15 residues. J was trimmed by 8 bases and V by 2 bases; bases with no gene match: 6. Germline CDR1 is SGHRS and CDR2 is YFSETQ. For the CDR3, the DNA is TGCGCCAGCAGCTTCCGTGGACAGGGGGAGGAAAAACTGTTTTTT. This sequence encodes CASSFRGQGEEKLFF.

This clone has only a few counts. The J gene is TRBJ1-1, the V gene TRBV29-1; 9 bases are a match to TRBD1. This CDR3 comprises 17 residues. After removal of 0 bases from V and 1 base from J, the junction contained 9 bases not matched to a gene. CDR1 is SQVTM and CDR2 is ANQGSEA in the germline V gene. CDR3 nucleotide sequence: TGCAGCGTTGAAGATGGACAGGGGCTTATGGGGAACACTGAAGCTTTCTTT. It codes for CSVEDGQGLMGNTEAFF.

The V gene is TRBV15, the J gene TRBJ2-7, with 10 nucleotides matching TRBD2. J gave up 5 bases and V 2 bases, and 6 bases lay outside the gene matches. Germline lookup yields CDR1 LNHNV and CDR2 YYDKDF (reference sequence). The CDR3 is made up of 15 amino acids. CDR3 sequence (DNA): TGTGCCACCAGCAGACCGGGACTAGCGTCCCACGAGCAGTACTTC. It is translated as CATSRPGLASHEQYF.

The rearrangement joins TRBV7-9 to TRBJ1-4, with a possible D match to TRBD1 (5 bases). Germline CDR1 is SEHNR and CDR2 is FQNEAQ (reference sequence). This CDR3 is built from 15 residues. The V gene lost 5 bases and the J gene lost 7 bases, with 17 bases spanning the gap. The CDR3 DNA is TGTGCCAGCAGCGCGACGGGGGGTGCGGGTGAAAAACTGTTTTTT. Translation: CASSATGGAGEKLFF.

The chain carries TRBV6-1 and TRBJ1-2; D gene ambiguous. Germline assignment: CDR1 MNHNS and CDR2 SASEGT. This CDR3 has 13 residues. V lost 3 bases and J lost 5, with 10 bases in between. The CDR3 nucleotides are TGTGCCAGCAGTGATGGAGATCCTTATGGCTACACCTTC. This translates into CASSDGDPYGYTF.

The chain joins TRBV29-1 to TRBJ1-2, with D unresolved. The CDR3 contains 13 residues. Per the germline V gene, CDR1 is SQVTM and CDR2 is ANQGSEA. V was pared by 5 bases and J by 4 bases, with 14 bases between. The CDR3 bases are TGCAGCGTTTCATTGGCGGACCGCTATGGCTACACCTTC. This translates into CSVSLADRYGYTF.

This chain joins TRBV5-1 and TRBJ1-2; D gene unclear. From germline, CDR1 is SGHRS and CDR2 YFSETQ. The CDR3 is 13 amino acids. The V end lost 1 base, the J end lost 5 bases, and 9 bases lay between the germline ends. The CDR3 region is CASSLFEMYGYTF. CDR3 nucleotides: TGCGCCAGCAGCTTGTTTGAGATGTATGGCTACACCTTC.

The chain employs TRBV20-1 and TRBJ2-7; D is uncertain. V was trimmed by 4 bases and J by 7 bases, leaving 8 bases between them. The CDR3 runs 10 residues. Germline V gene sequence: CDR1 DFQATT, CDR2 SNEGSKA (reference sequence). The CDR3 DNA follows: TGCAGTGCTACTAATGGGGAGCAGTACTTC. Translating gives CSATNGEQYF.

This sequence joins TRBV13 and TRBJ2-3, with D possibly being TRBD2 (7 bases). CDR1 and CDR2 (germline): PRHDT, FYEKMQ (reference sequence). CDR3 length: 17 residues. The ends were cut back, 7 bases at V and 0 bases at J, with 20 bases in the middle. CDR3 amino acids: CASTHQGGGASTDTQYF. The DNA for the CDR3 is TGTGCCAGCACCCACCAAGGAGGGGGGGCTAGCACAGATACGCAGTATTTT.

V usage is TRBV29-1 and J usage is TRBJ2-5; D possibly corresponds to TRBD1 (8 bases). The V gene's germline CDR1 is SQVTM and CDR2 ANQGSEA. The CDR3 is made up of 16 amino acids. The ends were cut back, 6 bases at V and 4 bases at J, with 24 bases in the middle. The CDR3 coding sequence is TGCAGCGTCCCAGAAACCTCCTACAGGGGGGGAGAGACCCAGTACTTC. The encoded protein is CSVPETSYRGGETQYF.

V usage is TRBV5-8 and J usage is TRBJ1-5; no definite D call. The CDR3 is made up of 19 amino acids. V was cut by 4 bases and J by 1 base, with 24 bases left in between. The V gene's germline CDR1 is SGHTS and CDR2 YDEGEE. The CDR3 DNA sequence: TGTGCCAGCAGCCAACTACCAACAGTTTTCTTGGGCAGCAATCAGCCCCAGCATTTT. Translating it yields CASSQLPTVFLGSNQPQHF.

The chain combines TRBV19 with TRBJ1-2; tentative D call: TRBD1 (5 bases). The CDR3 loop spans 17 amino acids. Per the germline V gene, CDR1 is LNHDA and CDR2 is SQIVND (reference sequence). Between the trimmed V and J ends, which lost 6 bases and 4 bases, there was a span of 24 bases. CDR3 DNA sequence: TGTGCCAGTAGCGCCCGGGACGGGATGATCGGCGTCTATGGCTACACCTTC. Translation: CASSARDGMIGVYGYTF.

This clone was seen just once. This chain uses TRBV4-2 with TRBJ2-1; 8 nucleotides line up with TRBD2. This CDR3 has 16 amino acids. V lost 1 base to trimming and J lost 5 bases; unmatched junction nucleotides: 7. CDR1 is LGHNA and CDR2 is YNFKEQ in the germline V gene. The DNA of the CDR3 is TGTGCCAGCAGCCAAGTAATTGTGCGGGGGGACAATGAGCAGTTCTTC. It specifies CASSQVIVRGDNEQFF.